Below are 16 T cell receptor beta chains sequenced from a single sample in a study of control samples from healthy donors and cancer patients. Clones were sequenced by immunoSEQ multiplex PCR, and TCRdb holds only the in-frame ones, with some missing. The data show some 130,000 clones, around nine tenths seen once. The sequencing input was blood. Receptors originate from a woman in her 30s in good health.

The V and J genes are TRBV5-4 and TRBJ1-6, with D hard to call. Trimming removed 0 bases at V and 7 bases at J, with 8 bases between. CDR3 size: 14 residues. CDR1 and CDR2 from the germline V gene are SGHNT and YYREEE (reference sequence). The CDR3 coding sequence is TGTGCCAGCAGCTTGGAGGGTTGGAATTCACCCCTCCACTTT. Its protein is CASSLEGWNSPLHF.

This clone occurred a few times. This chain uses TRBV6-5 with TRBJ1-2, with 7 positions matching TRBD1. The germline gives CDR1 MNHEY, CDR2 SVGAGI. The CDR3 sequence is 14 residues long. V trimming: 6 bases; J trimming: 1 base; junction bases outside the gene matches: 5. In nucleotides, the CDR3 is TGTGCCAGCAGCCAGGGGGGCGGTAACTATGGCTACACCTTC. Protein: CASSQGGGNYGYTF.

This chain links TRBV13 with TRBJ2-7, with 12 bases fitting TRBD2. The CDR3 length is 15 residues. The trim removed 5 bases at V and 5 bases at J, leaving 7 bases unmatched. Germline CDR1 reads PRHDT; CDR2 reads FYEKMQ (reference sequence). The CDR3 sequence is CASSEGTSGFHEQYF. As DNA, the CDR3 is TGTGCCAGCAGCGAAGGGACTAGCGGGTTCCACGAGCAGTACTTC.

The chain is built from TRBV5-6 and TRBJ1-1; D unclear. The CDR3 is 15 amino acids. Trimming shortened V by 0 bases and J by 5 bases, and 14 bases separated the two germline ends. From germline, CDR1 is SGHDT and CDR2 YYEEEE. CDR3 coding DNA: TGTGCCAGCAGCTTGGTATCCCCTGTTGGGACTGAAGCTTTCTTT. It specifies CASSLVSPVGTEAFF.

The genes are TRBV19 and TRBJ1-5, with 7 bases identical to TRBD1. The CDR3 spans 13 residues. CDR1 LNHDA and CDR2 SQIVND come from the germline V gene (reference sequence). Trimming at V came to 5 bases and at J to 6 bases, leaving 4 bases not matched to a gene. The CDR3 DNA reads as TGTGCCAGTAGTGCAGGGGGTGGTCAGCCCCAGCATTTT. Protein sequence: CASSAGGGQPQHF.

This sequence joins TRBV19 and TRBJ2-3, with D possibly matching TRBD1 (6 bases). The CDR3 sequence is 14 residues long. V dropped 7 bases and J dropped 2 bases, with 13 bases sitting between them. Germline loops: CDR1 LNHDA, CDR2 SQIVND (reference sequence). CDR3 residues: CASTQGFDTDTQYF. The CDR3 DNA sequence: TGTGCCAGTACACAGGGATTTGACACAGATACGCAGTATTTT.

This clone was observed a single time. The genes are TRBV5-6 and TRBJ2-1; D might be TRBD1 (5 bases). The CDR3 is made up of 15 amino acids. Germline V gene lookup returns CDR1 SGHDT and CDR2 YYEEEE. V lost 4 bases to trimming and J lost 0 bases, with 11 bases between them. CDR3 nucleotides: TGTGCCAGCAGCGTGACAGTCGACTCCTACAATGAGCAGTTCTTC. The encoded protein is CASSVTVDSYNEQFF.

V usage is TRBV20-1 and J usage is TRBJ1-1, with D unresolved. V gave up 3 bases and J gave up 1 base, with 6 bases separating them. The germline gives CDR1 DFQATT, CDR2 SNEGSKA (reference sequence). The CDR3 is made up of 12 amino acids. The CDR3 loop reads CSASRENTEAFF. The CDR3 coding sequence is TGCAGTGCTAGTCGCGAGAACACTGAAGCTTTCTTT.

CDR3 sequence: CASSFGGLSGNTIYF. The CDR3 region has the DNA TGTGCCAGCAGTTTTGGGGGACTCTCTGGAAACACCATATATTTT. The chain couples TRBV28 to TRBJ1-3; tentative D call: TRBD1 (5 bases). CDR3 length equals 15 residues. Germline CDR1 MDHEN, CDR2 SYDVKM. Trimming left V 3 bases short and J 0 bases short, with 9 bases between.

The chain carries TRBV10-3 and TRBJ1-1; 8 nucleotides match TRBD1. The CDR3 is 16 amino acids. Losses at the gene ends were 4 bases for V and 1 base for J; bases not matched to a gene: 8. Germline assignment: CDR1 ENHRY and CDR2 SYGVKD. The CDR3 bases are TGTGCCATCAGTGTCGGACAGGGATCCGGGAACACTGAAGCTTTCTTT. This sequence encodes CAISVGQGSGNTEAFF.

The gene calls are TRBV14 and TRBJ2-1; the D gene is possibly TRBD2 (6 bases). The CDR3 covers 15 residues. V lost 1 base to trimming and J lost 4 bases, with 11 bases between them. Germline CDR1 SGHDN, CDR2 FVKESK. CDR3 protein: CASSQGTTLYNEQFF. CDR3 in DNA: TGTGCCAGCAGCCAAGGGACTACATTATACAATGAGCAGTTCTTC.

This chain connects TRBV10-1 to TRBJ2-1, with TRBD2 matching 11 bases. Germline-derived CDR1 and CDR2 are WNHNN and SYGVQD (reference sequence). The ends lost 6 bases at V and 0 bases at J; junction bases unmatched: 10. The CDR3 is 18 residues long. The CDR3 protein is CASSQSPTSGSSYNEQFF. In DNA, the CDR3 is TGCGCCAGCAGCCAATCACCTACTAGCGGGAGCTCCTACAATGAGCAGTTCTTC.

The CDR3 DNA reads as TGTGCCAGTAGTACCCCGAACTCGGCGGCAACTAATGAAAAACTGTTTTTT. This gives the protein CASSTPNSAATNEKLFF. The chain recombines TRBV19 with TRBJ1-4; the D is unclear. CDR3 size: 17 residues. Germline CDR1 reads LNHDA; CDR2 reads SQIVND (reference sequence). Trimming took off 4 bases at V and 0 bases at J, with 15 bases between the two ends.

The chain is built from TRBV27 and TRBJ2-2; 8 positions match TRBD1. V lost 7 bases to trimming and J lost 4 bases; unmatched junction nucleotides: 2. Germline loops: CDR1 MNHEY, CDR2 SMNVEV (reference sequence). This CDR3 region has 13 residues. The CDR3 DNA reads TGTGCCAGCAATACAGGGGGCACCGGGGAGCTGTTTTTT. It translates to CASNTGGTGELFF.

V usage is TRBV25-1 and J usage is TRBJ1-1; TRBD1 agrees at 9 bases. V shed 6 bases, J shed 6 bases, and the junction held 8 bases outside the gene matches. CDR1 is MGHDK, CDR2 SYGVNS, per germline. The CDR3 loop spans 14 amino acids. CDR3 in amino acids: CASRRQGDHPEAFF. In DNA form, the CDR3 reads TGTGCCAGCAGACGACAGGGGGACCACCCTGAAGCTTTCTTT.

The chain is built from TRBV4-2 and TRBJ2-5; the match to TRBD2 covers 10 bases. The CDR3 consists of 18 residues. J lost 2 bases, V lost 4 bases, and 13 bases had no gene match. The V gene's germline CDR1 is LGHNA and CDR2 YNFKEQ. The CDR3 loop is CASSPSRVAGGGQETQYF. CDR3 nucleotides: TGTGCCAGCAGCCCATCCCGGGTAGCGGGAGGTGGGCAAGAGACCCAGTACTTC.